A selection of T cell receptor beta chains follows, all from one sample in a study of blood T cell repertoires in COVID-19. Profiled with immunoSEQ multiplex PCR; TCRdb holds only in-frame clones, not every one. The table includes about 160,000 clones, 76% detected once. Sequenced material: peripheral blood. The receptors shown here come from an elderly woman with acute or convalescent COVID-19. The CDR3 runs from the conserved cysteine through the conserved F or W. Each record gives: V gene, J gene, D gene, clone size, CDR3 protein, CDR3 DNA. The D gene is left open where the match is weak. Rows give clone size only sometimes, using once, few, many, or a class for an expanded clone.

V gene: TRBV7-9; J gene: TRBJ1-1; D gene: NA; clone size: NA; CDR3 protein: CASSLLRGTEAFF; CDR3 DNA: TGTGCCAGCAGCCTCCTTAGAGGGACTGAAGCTTTCTTT
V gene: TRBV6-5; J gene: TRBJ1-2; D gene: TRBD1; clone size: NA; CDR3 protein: CASTRDRLYGYTF; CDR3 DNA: TGTGCCAGCACCCGGGACAGGCTATATGGCTACACCTTC
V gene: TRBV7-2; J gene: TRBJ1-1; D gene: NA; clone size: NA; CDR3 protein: CASSLKDSDEAFF; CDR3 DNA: TGTGCCAGCAGCTTGAAGGACAGCGATGAAGCTTTCTTT
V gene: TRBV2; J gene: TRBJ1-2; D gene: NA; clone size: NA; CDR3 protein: CASSMTESYGYTF; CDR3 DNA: TGTGCCAGCAGCATGACAGAAAGCTATGGCTACACCTTC
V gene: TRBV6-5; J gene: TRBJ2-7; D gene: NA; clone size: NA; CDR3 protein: CASSYSRGGLNEQYF; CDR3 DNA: TGTGCCAGCAGTTACTCGCGAGGGGGTCTCAACGAGCAGTACTTC
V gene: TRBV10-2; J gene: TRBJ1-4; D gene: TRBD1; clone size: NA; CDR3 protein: CASRGDRLGEKLFF; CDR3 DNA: TGCGCCAGCAGGGGGGACAGGTTAGGCGAAAAACTGTTTTTT
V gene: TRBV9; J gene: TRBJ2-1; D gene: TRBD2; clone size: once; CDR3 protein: CASSLGLARNEQFF; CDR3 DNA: TGTGCCAGCAGCCTGGGACTAGCGCGGAATGAGCAGTTCTTC
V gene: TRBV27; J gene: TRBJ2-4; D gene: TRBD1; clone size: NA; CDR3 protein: CASSPKGQGLAKNIQYF; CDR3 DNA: TGTGCCAGCAGTCCGAAGGGACAGGGTTTGGCCAAAAACATTCAGTACTTC
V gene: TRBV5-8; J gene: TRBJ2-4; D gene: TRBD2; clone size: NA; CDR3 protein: CASSLGGGAKNIQYF; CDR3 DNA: TGTGCCAGCAGCTTGGGCGGGGGGGCCAAAAACATTCAGTACTTC
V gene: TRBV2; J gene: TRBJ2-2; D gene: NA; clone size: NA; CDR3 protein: CASSEFRSPTGELFF; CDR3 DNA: TGTGCCAGCAGTGAATTCCGTAGCCCCACCGGGGAGCTGTTTTTT
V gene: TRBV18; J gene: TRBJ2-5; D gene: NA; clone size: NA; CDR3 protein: CASSPYGPQETQYF; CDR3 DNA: TGTGCCAGCTCACCGTATGGCCCACAAGAGACCCAGTACTTC
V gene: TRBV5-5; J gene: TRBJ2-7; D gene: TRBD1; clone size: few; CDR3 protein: CASSLGQGAYEQYF; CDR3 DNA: TGTGCCAGCAGCTTGGGTCAGGGGGCCTACGAGCAGTACTTC
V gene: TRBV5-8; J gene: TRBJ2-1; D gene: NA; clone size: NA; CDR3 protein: CASSQVGGLDNEQFF; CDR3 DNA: TGTGCCAGCAGCCAGGTCGGCGGGCTAGACAATGAGCAGTTCTTC
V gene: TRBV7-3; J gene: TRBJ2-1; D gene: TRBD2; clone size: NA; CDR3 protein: CASSLTSGSVNNEQFF; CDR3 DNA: TGTGCCAGCAGCCTTACTAGCGGGAGTGTAAACAATGAGCAGTTCTTC
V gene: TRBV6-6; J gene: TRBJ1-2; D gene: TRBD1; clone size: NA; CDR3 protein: CASSYPPGQGWQGYTF; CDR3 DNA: TGTGCCAGCAGTTACCCCCCGGGACAGGGGTGGCAAGGCTACACCTTC
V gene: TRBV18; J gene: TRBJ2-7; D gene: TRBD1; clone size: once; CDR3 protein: CASSPLQGAEGEQYF; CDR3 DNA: TGTGCCAGCTCACCACTTCAGGGGGCGGAGGGCGAGCAGTACTTC
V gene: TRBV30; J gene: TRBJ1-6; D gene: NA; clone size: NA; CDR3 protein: CAWSVRGPGSYNSPLHF; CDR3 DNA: TGTGCCTGGAGTGTTCGGGGTCCCGGATCCTATAATTCACCCCTCCACTTT
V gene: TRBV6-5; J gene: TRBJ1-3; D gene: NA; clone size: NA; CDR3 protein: CATGGDNSGNTIYF; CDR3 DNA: TGTGCCACCGGAGGAGACAACTCTGGAAACACCATATATTTT
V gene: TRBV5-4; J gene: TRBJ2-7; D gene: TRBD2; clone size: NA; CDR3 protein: CASSLNQAGDEQYF; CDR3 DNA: TGTGCCAGCAGCTTGAATCAAGCGGGAGACGAGCAGTACTTC
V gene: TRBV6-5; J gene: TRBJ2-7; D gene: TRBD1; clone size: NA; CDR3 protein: CASRRQGLREQYF; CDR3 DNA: TGTGCCAGCAGGCGACAGGGGCTCCGGGAGCAGTACTTC
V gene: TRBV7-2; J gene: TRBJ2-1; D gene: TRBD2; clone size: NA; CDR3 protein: CASSLVASGTYNEQFF; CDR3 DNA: TGTGCCAGCAGCTTAGTAGCTAGCGGGACCTACAATGAGCAGTTCTTC
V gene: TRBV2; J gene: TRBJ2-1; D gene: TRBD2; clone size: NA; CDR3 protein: CASTERENAEQFF; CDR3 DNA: TGTGCCAGCACTGAGCGGGAAAACGCTGAGCAGTTCTTC
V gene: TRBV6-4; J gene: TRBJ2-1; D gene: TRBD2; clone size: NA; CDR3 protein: CASKTGTSGTYEQFF; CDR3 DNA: TGTGCCAGCAAGACCGGGACTAGCGGGACCTATGAGCAGTTCTTC
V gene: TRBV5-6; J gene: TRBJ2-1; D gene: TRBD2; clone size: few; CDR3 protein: CASSLAGGAYNEQFF; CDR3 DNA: TGTGCCAGCAGCTTAGCGGGAGGGGCTTACAATGAGCAGTTCTTC
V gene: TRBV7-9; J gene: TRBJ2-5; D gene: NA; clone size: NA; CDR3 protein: CASSLRQTQETQYF; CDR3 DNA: TGTGCCAGCAGCCTACGACAGACTCAAGAGACCCAGTACTTC
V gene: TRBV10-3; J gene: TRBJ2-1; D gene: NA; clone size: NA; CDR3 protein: CAISENRAPALF; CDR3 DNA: TGTGCCATCAGTGAGAACAGGGCCCCAGCACTCTTC
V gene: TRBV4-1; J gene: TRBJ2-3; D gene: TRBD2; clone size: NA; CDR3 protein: CASSPSLLRGGFHTQYF; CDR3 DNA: TGCGCCAGCAGCCCGTCCCTTCTCCGGGGGGGGTTTCATACGCAGTATTTT
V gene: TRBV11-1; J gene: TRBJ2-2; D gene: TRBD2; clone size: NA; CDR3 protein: CASSYGGESGELFF; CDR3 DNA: TGTGCCAGCAGCTACGGGGGGGAAAGCGGGGAGCTGTTTTTT
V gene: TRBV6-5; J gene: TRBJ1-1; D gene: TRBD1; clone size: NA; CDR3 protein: CASSMGQGNTEAFF; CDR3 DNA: TGTGCCAGCAGTATGGGACAGGGGAACACTGAAGCTTTCTTT
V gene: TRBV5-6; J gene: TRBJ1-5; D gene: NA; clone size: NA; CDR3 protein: CASSSRQHGQPQHF; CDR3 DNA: TGTGCCAGCAGCTCTCGACAGCACGGTCAGCCCCAGCATTTT
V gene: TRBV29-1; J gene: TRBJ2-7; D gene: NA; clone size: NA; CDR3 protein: CSVSPGLKYEQYF; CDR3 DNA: TGCAGCGTTTCCCCGGGACTGAAGTACGAGCAGTACTTC
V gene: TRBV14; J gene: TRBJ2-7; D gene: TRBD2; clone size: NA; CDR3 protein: CASSQSFTGTSKSYEQYF; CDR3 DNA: TGTGCCAGCAGCCAGAGTTTCACCGGGACTAGCAAATCCTACGAGCAGTACTTC
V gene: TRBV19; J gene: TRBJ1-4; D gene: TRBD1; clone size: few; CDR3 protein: CASRGQTNNEKLFF; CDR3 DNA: TGTGCCAGTAGGGGACAGACTAATAATGAAAAACTGTTTTTT
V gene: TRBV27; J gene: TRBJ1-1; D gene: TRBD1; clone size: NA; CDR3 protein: CASSFRGGAVTEAFF; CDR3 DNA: TGTGCCAGCAGTTTTAGAGGGGGCGCGGTCACTGAAGCTTTCTTT
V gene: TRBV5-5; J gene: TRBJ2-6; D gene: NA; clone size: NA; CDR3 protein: CASSSIHSGANVLTF; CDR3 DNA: TGTGCCAGCAGTTCCATTCACTCTGGGGCCAACGTCCTGACTTTC
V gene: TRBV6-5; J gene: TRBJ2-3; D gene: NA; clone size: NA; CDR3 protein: CASRPYGADTQYF; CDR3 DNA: TGTGCCAGCAGGCCCTACGGGGCAGATACGCAGTATTTT
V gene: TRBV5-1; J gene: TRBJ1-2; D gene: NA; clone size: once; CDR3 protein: CASREQGTPYGYTF; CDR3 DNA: TGCGCCAGCAGGGAGCAGGGGACCCCCTATGGCTACACCTTC
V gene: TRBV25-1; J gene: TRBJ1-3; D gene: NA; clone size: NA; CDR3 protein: CASSRLDTHSGNTIYF; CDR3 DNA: TGTGCCAGCAGTAGGTTAGACACCCACTCTGGAAACACCATATATTTT
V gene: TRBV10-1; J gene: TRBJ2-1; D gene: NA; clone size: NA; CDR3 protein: CASSEGVAGGQEQFF; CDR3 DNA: TGCGCCAGCAGTGAGGGCGTAGCAGGAGGGCAGGAGCAGTTCTTC
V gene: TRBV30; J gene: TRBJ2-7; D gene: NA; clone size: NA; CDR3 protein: CAWINNFEQYF; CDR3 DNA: TGTGCCTGGATTAATAATTTCGAGCAGTACTTC
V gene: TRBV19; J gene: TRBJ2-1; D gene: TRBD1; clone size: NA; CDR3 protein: CASSMDRGYNEQFF; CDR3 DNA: TGTGCCAGTAGTATGGACAGGGGATACAATGAGCAGTTCTTC
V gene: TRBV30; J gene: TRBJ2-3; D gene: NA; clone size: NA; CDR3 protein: CAWTVPWRTDTQYF; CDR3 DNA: TGTGCCTGGACTGTCCCATGGCGCACAGATACGCAGTATTTT
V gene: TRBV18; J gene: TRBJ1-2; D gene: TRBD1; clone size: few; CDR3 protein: CASSRGTDSFTLYYGYTF; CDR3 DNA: TGTGCCAGCTCACGGGGGACAGATTCGTTTACCCTATACTATGGCTACACCTTC
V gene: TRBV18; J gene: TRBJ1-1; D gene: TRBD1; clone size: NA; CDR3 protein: CASSPLTGEGEAFF; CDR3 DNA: TGTGCCAGCTCACCACTTACAGGGGAAGGTGAAGCTTTCTTT
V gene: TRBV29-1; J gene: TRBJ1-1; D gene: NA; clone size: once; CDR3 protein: CSVVVRQNTEAFF; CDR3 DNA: TGCAGCGTTGTTGTTAGACAGAACACTGAAGCTTTCTTT
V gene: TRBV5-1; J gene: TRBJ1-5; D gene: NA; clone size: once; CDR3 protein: CASSAGSGNQPQHF; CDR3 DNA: TGCGCCAGCAGCGCAGGTAGTGGGAATCAGCCCCAGCATTTT
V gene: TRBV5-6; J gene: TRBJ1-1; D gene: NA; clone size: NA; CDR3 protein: CASSLDSRSNTEAFF; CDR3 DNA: TGTGCCAGCAGTCTTGACAGTAGGTCGAACACTGAAGCTTTCTTT
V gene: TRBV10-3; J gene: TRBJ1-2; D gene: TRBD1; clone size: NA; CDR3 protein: CAISESTPGTGGDYGYTF; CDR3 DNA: TGTGCCATCAGTGAATCGACCCCCGGGACAGGGGGCGACTATGGCTACACCTTC
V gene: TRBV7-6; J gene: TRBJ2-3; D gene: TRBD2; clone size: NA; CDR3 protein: CASSLTSRTDTQYF; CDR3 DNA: TGTGCCAGCAGCTTGACTAGCCGCACAGATACGCAGTATTTT
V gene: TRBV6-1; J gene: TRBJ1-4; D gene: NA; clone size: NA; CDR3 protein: CASSEHGLLNEKLFF; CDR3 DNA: TGTGCCAGCAGTGAACACGGACTACTGAATGAAAAACTGTTTTTT
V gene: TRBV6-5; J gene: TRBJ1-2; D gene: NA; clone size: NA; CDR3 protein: CASSSLGRGYGYTF; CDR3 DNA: TGTGCCAGCAGTTCCCTTGGCAGAGGCTATGGCTACACCTTC
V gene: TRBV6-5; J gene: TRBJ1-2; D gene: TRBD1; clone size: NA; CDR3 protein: CASSTGQGTFYGYTF; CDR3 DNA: TGTGCCAGCAGCACGGGACAGGGGACCTTCTATGGCTACACCTTC
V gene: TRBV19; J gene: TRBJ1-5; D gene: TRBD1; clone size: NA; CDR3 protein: CASTSNRGGINNQPQHF; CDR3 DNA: TGTGCCAGTACCTCGAACAGGGGGGGGATAAACAATCAGCCCCAGCATTTT
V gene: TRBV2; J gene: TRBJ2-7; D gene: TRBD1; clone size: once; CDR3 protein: CASGETTGQVYEQYF; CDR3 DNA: TGTGCCAGCGGAGAGACTACGGGACAGGTCTACGAGCAGTACTTC
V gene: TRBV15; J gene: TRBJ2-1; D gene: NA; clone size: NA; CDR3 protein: CATSRDGGNEQFF; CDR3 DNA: TGTGCCACCAGCAGAGATGGCGGGAATGAGCAGTTCTTC
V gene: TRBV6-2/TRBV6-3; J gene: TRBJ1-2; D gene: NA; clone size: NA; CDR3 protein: CASSSIVPPFGYTF; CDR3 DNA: TGTGCCAGCAGTTCAATAGTGCCTCCATTTGGCTACACCTTC
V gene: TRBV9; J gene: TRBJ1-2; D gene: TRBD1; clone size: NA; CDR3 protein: CASSRPTGGYGYTF; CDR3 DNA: TGTGCCAGCAGCAGACCAACAGGGGGCTATGGCTACACCTTC
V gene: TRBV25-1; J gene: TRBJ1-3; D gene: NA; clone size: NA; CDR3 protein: CASSLPGASGNTIYF; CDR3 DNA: TGTGCCAGCAGTCTCCCAGGGGCGTCAGGAAACACCATATATTTT
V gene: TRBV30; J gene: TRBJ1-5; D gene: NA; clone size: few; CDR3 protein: CAWSGGGGPQHF; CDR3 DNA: TGTGCCTGGAGTGGAGGCGGAGGGCCCCAGCATTTT
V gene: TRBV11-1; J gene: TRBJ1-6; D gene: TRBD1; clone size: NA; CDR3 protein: CASSQTGQENSPLHF; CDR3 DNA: TGTGCCAGCAGCCAAACGGGACAGGAAAATTCACCCCTCCACTTT